The entry that follows covers one T cell receptor beta chain sequence. This clonotype was observed at least ten times. Its specific antigen is unknown. No per-base quality is available; no much larger clone lies one base away. This entry is derived from a study of T cells in Graves' hyperthyroidism and ophthalmopathy (dated by TCRdb to about 2019). A note on the overall study: Peripheral blood was collected at initial diagnosis, before any treatment. To identify distinguishing TCR V-J signatures, a discovery cohort of 90 to 100 patients was used, comprising 43 with Graves' ophthalmopathy and roughly 60 with stable Graves' hyperthyroidism. An independent validation cohort of around 19 hyperthyroidism patients and 17 patients who later progressed to ophthalmopathy tested prospective prediction of ophthalmopathy. The roughly 91 discovery patients were randomly divided into training and test sets at a 7:3 ratio. The study also compared thyroid tissue and blood T-cell repertoires from more than five Graves' hyperthyroidism patients. Following sampling, methimazole starting at 30 mg daily was given to hyperthyroidism patients, and high-dose intravenous methylprednisolone was given to ophthalmopathy patients. According to the paper, TCR Vbeta CDR3 sequencing was carried out on over 130 peripheral blood samples, which came from 40 to 45 ophthalmopathy, around 74 hyperthyroidism and roughly 17 progressor patients. Results the study describes overall, beyond this receptor: In validation, the model predicted progression to ophthalmopathy with over 65% sensitivity and around 72% specificity, a median of about six months before onset. Most expanded thyroid clonotypes (frequency above 0.001) were also detected in blood, suggesting blood repertoires may reflect thyroid immune responses. No statistical method was used to fix the sample size in advance, and group allocation was not hidden from the investigators. A 13 V-J signature model separated ophthalmopathy from stable hyperthyroidism, with roughly 88% sensitivity and roughly 82% specificity in cross-validation and 80%/75% in testing.

V is cut back by 5 bases and J by 3 bases, with 6 bases in the junction unmatched. The germline V gene supplies CDR1 SGHTA and CDR2 FQGNSA. Measured from the cysteine to the phenylalanine, the CDR3 is 14 residues long. The read is trimmed to its CDR3 DNA, 42 bases read in frame from base 1. Stable Graves' hyperthyroidism was defined as the absence of progression to ophthalmopathy over 18 months of follow-up. Hyperthyroidism patients were newly diagnosed, with disease duration under 2 months, and aged 18 to 65 years. Any patient with an uncontrolled infection, another autoimmune disease, pregnancy or lactation was excluded. Diagnoses were established on the basis of clinical symptoms, serum thyroxine and TRAb, thyroid ultrasound, and orbital computed tomography. PBMCs were separated from approximately 10 ml of fresh peripheral blood using Ficoll-Paque density gradient centrifugation. Total RNA was extracted with Trizol reagent, and quality was checked on an Agilent 2100 Bioanalyzer.

The TCR beta CDR3 regions were amplified from the RNA transcripts. A first-round RT-PCR of the TCR CDR3 used the HTBI primer set with the Qiagen OneStep RT-PCR kit. Libraries were constructed in a second round of multiplex PCR, after which size selection and purification were carried out. Sequencing of the libraries was done on an Illumina HiSeq2000 using paired-end 100 bp reads. Per the source publication's procedure: SOAPnuke was used to process the raw data, throwing out any read that contained adapters or uncalled bases, had a mean Phred below 15, or lacked an exact constant-primer or identifier match. High-quality paired reads were merged using COPE v1.2.5, and each unique nucleotide sequence was defined as a clonotype. Clonotypes were aligned to IMGT TRBV, TRBD and TRBJ reference segments using MiTCR v1.1. The analysis was restricted to V-J combinations with a frequency above 0.0001, which together covered 99% to 99.2% of the repertoires. The TCS score was defined as the ratio of F50 (clonal expansion) to E x V (chaos), calculated using BLOSUM62-based TCRdist between CDR3 peptides within each V-J. Welch's t-statistics and random forest reduced approximately 520 V-J features to 13, which were used in a naive Bayes classifier (R e1071). Using fastp at Q25 and MiXCR, TCRdb reprocessed the public reads and kept productive beta chains. Rows are unified per CDR3 protein, each entry keeping the most common DNA and genes. These V and J calls originate from TCRdb's pipeline instead of the authors' own analysis. This sample gives under 250,000 distinct CDR3 sequences in total; approximately 17% of them show up just once. The top ten constitute approximately 50% of the sample.

In this chain, TRBV7-2 is recombined with TRBJ2-5, and TRBD2 matches 7 of the central bases. Sample: blood. This clonotype was sampled from a man aged 50-59 years with Graves' hyperthyroidism. The CDR3: CASSPLLAEETQYF. The sequence in DNA is TGTGCCAGCAGCCCCCTGCTAGCGGAAGAGACCCAGTACTTC.